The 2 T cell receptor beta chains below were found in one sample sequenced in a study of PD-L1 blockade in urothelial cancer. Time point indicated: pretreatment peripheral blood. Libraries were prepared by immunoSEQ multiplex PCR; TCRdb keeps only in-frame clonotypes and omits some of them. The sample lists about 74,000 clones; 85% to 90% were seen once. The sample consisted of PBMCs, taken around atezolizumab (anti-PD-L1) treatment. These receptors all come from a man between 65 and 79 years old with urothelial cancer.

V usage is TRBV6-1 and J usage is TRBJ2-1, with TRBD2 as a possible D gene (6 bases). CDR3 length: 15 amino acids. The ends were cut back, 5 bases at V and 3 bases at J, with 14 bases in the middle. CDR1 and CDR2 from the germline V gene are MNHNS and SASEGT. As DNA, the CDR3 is TGTGCCAGCAGTCTGGCGGGAATCGACTACAATGAGCAGTTCTTC. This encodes CASSLAGIDYNEQFF.

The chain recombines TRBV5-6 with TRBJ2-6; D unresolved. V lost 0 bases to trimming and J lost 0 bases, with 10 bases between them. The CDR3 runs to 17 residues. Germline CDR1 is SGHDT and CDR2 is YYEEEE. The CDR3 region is CASSLGLGSSGANVLTF. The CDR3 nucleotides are TGTGCCAGCAGCTTGGGTCTTGGCAGCTCTGGGGCCAACGTCCTGACTTTC.